Listed here are 13 T cell receptor beta chains from one sample, sequenced in a study of T cell responses to AZD1222 COVID-19 vaccine. TCRdb keeps only in-frame clones here, not all; method: immunoSEQ multiplex PCR. The sample has 120,000 to 150,000 clones, roughly nine tenths seen once. The material was peripheral blood, obtained on day 0 of AZD1222 vaccination. The origin of the receptors is an adult in good health.

This clone was picked up one time. The chain couples TRBV27 to TRBJ2-5, with TRBD2 as a possible D gene (6 bases). The CDR3 is 13 amino acids. V shed 3 bases and J shed 4 bases, with 9 bases lying between them. Germline V gene lookup returns CDR1 MNHEY and CDR2 SMNVEV (reference sequence). CDR3 sequence (DNA): TGTGCCAGCAGTTTTGGAGCGGGAGAGACCCAGTACTTC. It encodes CASSFGAGETQYF.

The chain joins TRBV12-3 or TRBV12-4 to TRBJ2-7; tentative D call: TRBD2 (5 bases). Trimming cost V 3 bases and J 6 bases, with 12 bases left between them. CDR3 length: 13 amino acids. The CDR3 DNA is TGTGCCAGCAGTTTTCTACGGGGAAGCGAGCAGTACTTC. It codes for CASSFLRGSEQYF.

The V call is TRBV7-2, the J call TRBJ2-7; TRBD2 aligns across 15 bases. Germline loops: CDR1 SGHTA, CDR2 FQGNSA. V dropped 5 bases and J dropped 6; count of bases not matched to a gene: 5. The CDR3 runs 15 residues. The CDR3 DNA reads TGTGCCAGCAGCCCCGGACTAGCGGGAGGGGGCGAGCAGTACTTC. Protein product: CASSPGLAGGGEQYF.

V is TRBV7-9 and J is TRBJ1-4; no clear D. Deletions cut 6 bases from V and 8 bases from J, with 10 bases between. CDR1 SEHNR and CDR2 FQNEAQ come from the germline V gene (reference sequence). The CDR3 loop spans 12 amino acids. CDR3 in DNA: TGTGCCAGCAGTAGCGGTCGCGAAAAACTGTTTTTT. Amino acids: CASSSGREKLFF.

The chain employs TRBV7-9 and TRBJ1-1; tentative D call: TRBD1 (6 bases). This CDR3 region has 17 residues. The V and J ends lost 2 bases and 1 base respectively, with 17 bases between them. Germline V gene data show CDR1 as SEHNR and CDR2 as FQNEAQ (reference sequence). The CDR3 region is CASSLWTLKTGNTEAFF. DNA for the CDR3: TGTGCCAGCAGCTTATGGACGCTCAAGACAGGGAACACTGAAGCTTTCTTT. The full variable domain, its missing parts supplied by reference TRBV7-9 and TRBJ1-1, is DTGVSQNPRHKITKRGQNVTFRCDPISEHNRLYWYRQTLGQGPEFLTYFQNEAQLEKSRLLSDRFSAERPKGSFSTLEIQRTEQGDSAMYLCASSLWTLKTGNTEAFFGQGTRLTVV.

This clone was detected only a few times. V and J are TRBV7-2 and TRBJ1-2; D unresolved. The germline gives CDR1 SGHTA, CDR2 FQGNSA. Trimming shortened V by 5 bases and J by 7 bases, and 14 bases separated the two germline ends. The CDR3 has 13 amino acids. CDR3 in amino acids: CASSPYPRGGYTF. The CDR3 DNA reads TGTGCCAGCAGCCCATATCCCCGGGGTGGCTACACCTTC.

J is TRBJ2-1 and V is TRBV10-3, with 7 bases identical to TRBD2. CDR3 length: 16 amino acids. Per the germline V gene, CDR1 is ENHRY and CDR2 is SYGVKD. V lost 6 bases to trimming and J lost 8 bases; unmatched junction nucleotides: 16. Here the CDR3 DNA reads TGTGCCATCAGCATACCTTTGGGCGGGAGCGGCGATGAGCAGTTCTTC. Its protein product is CAISIPLGGSGDEQFF.

This chain joins TRBV4-1 and TRBJ2-1; TRBD2 aligns across 16 bases. Trimming at V came to 3 bases and at J to 10 bases, leaving 9 bases not matched to a gene. CDR1 and CDR2 from the germline V gene are MGHRA and YSYEKL. The CDR3 is 17 amino acids. CDR3 nucleotide sequence: TGCGCCAGCAGCCAGGGGACTAGCGGGGGGGCCCTTCGAGAGCAGTTCTTC. Its protein is CASSQGTSGGALREQFF.

This clone was detected once. The V and J genes are TRBV9 and TRBJ2-2; no reliable D call. The CDR3 is made up of 14 amino acids. V lost 2 bases, J lost 6 bases, and 11 bases lay in between. Germline lookup yields CDR1 SGDLS and CDR2 YYNGEE. CDR3 DNA sequence: TGTGCCAGCAGCGTTTACAGCAGATCCGGGGAGCTGTTTTTT. Amino acid sequence: CASSVYSRSGELFF.

The chain combines TRBV19 with TRBJ1-1, with 9 bases identical to TRBD1. The CDR3 sequence is 15 residues long. CDR1 and CDR2 from the germline V gene are LNHDA and SQIVND (reference sequence). V shed 7 bases, J shed 5 bases, and the junction held 11 bases outside the gene matches. CDR3 nucleotide sequence: TGTGCCAGTATATGGACAGGGGCCTCGGATACTGAAGCTTTCTTT. Translation: CASIWTGASDTEAFF.

This clone was counted between two and nine times. The V and J genes are TRBV11-2 and TRBJ2-1; TRBD2 matches 10 bases. Germline V gene lookup returns CDR1 SGHAT and CDR2 FQNNGV. The CDR3 sequence is 15 residues long. The J segment lost 6 bases and the V segment lost 1 base, leaving 3 bases of the junction unmatched. As DNA, the CDR3 is TGTGCCAGCAGCTTAGCGAGCGGGGGGGCCAATGAGCAGTTCTTC. Translating gives CASSLASGGANEQFF. Looking up the rest from reference TRBV11-2 and TRBJ2-1 gives the full variable domain: EAGVAQSPRYKIIEKRQSVAFWCNPISGHATLYWYQQILGQGPKLLIQFQNNGVVDDSQLPKDRFSAERLKGVDSTLKIQPAKLEDSAVYLCASSLASGGANEQFFGPGTRLTVL.

The gene calls are TRBV11-2 and TRBJ2-7; 11 bases are shared with TRBD2. The length of the CDR3 is 16 residues. Germline CDR1 SGHAT, CDR2 FQNNGV. Trimming removed 0 bases from V and 3 bases from J; junction bases left unmatched: 4. The CDR3 loop is CASSLEIAGGGYEQYF. CDR3 bases: TGTGCCAGCAGCTTAGAAATAGCGGGAGGGGGCTACGAGCAGTACTTC.

This clone has a handful of counts. The gene calls are TRBV7-2 and TRBJ1-1; TRBD1 matches at 7 bases. In germline, CDR1 is SGHTA, CDR2 FQGNSA. There are 14 residues in the CDR3. Trimming took 3 bases from V and 3 from J; bases not matched to a gene: 4. CDR3 sequence reads: CASSFSGGDTEAFF. The CDR3 DNA reads as TGTGCCAGCAGCTTTTCAGGGGGGGACACTGAAGCTTTCTTT.